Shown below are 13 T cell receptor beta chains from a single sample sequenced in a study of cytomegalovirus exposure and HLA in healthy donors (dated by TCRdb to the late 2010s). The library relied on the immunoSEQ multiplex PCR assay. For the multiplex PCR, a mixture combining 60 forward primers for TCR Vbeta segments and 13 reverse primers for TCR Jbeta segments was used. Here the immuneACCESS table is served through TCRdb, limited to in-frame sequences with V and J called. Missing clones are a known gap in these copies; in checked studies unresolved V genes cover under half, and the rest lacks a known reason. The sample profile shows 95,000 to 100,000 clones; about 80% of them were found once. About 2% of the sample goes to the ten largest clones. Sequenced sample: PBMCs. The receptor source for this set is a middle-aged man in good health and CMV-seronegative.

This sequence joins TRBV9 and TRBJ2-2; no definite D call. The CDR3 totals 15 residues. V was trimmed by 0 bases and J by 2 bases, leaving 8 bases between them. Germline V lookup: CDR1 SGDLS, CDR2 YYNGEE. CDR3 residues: CASSVDPRNTGELFF. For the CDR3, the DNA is TGTGCCAGCAGCGTAGATCCGCGAAACACCGGGGAGCTGTTTTTT.

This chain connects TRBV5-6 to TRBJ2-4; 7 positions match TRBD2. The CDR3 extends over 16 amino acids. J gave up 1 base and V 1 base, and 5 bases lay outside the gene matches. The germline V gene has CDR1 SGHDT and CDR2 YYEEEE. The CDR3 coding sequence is TGTGCCAGCAGCTTGAAACTAGCGTTCGCCAAAAACATTCAGTACTTC. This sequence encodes CASSLKLAFAKNIQYF.

CDR3 DNA sequence: TGCGCCAGCTGGGCGTCCGGGGTGGAGACCCAGTACTTC. This codes for CASWASGVETQYF. This chain uses TRBV5-1 with TRBJ2-5; a weak D match, TRBD2 (5 bases). The CDR3 spans 13 residues. Germline V gives CDR1 SGHRS, CDR2 YFSETQ. Trimming left V 7 bases short and J 5 bases short, with 15 bases between.

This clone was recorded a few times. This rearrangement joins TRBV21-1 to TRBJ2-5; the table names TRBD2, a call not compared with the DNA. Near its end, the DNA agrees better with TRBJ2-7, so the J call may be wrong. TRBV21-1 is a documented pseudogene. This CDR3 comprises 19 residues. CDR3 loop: CAIPSGGLLAGLTSYEQYF. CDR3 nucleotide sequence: TGTGCCATCCCCTCGGGGGGTCTCTTAGCGGGCCTTACCTCCTACGAGCAGTACTTC.

CDR3 nucleotide sequence: TGTGCCACCAGCAGAGATAGGTCAACAGGGGAGACCCAGTACTTC. It yields the protein CATSRDRSTGETQYF. J is TRBJ2-5 and V is TRBV15; perhaps TRBD1 as D (6 bases). Trimming pared 0 bases from V and 5 bases from J, leaving 13 bases between. Germline V lookup: CDR1 LNHNV, CDR2 YYDKDF (reference sequence). This CDR3 comprises 15 residues. Based on the CDR3 plus reference TRBV15 and TRBJ2-5, the full variable domain is DAMVIQNPRYQVTQFGKPVTLSCSQTLNHNVMYWYQQKSSQAPKLLFHYYDKDFNNEADTPDNFQSRRPNTSFCFLDIRSPGLGDTAMYLCATSRDRSTGETQYFGPGTRLLVL.

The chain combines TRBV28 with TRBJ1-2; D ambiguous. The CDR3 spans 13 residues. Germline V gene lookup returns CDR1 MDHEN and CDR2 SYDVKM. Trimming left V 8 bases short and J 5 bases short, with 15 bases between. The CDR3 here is CASLGRARYGYTF. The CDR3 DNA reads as TGTGCCAGCCTAGGGAGGGCCCGATATGGCTACACCTTC.

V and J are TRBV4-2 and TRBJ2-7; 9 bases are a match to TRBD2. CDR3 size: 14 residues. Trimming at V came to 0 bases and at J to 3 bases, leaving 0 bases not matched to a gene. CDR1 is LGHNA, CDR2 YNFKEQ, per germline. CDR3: CASSQERGGYEQYF. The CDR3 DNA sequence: TGTGCCAGCAGCCAAGAGCGGGGGGGCTACGAGCAGTACTTC.

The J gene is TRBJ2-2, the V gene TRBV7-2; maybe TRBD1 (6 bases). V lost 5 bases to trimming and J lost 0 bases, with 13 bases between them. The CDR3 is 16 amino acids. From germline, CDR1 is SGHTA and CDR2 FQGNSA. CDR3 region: CASSAQGRSNTGELFF. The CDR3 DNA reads TGTGCCAGCAGCGCCCAGGGGCGTTCGAACACCGGGGAGCTGTTTTTT. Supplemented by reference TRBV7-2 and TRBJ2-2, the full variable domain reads GAGVSQSPSNKVTEKGKDVELRCDPISGHTALYWYRQSLGQGLEFLIYFQGNSAPDKSGLPSDRFSAERTGGSVSTLTIQRTQQEDSAVYLCASSAQGRSNTGELFFGEGSRLTVL.

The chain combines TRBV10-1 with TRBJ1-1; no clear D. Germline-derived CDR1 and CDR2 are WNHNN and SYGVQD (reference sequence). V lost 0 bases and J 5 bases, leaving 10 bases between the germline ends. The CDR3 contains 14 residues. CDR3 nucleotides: TGCGCCAGCAGTGAGTCGTGGTCGGTTACTGAAGCTTTCTTT. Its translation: CASSESWSVTEAFF.

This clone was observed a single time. The CDR3 region has the DNA TGTGCCAGCAGCTTGTTTAGGGTAGCGGGAGGGCCCGCGGACATTCAGTACTTC. Encoded protein: CASSLFRVAGGPADIQYF. This rearrangement joins TRBV5-6 to TRBJ2-4; 11 nucleotides agree with TRBD2. Germline V gene lookup returns CDR1 SGHDT and CDR2 YYEEEE. Trimming at V came to 1 base and at J to 8 bases, leaving 14 bases not matched to a gene. The CDR3 totals 18 residues. Full variable domain (remainder filled in from reference TRBV5-6 and TRBJ2-4): DAGVTQSPTHLIKTRGQQVTLRCSPKSGHDTVSWYQQALGQGPQFIFQYYEEEERQRGNFPDRFSGHQFPNYSSELNVNALLLGDSALYLCASSLFRVAGGPADIQYFGAGTRLSVL.

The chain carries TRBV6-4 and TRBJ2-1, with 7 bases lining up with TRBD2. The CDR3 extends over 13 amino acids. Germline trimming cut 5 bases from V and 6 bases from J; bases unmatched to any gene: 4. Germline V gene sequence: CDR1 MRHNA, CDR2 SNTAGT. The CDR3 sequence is CASSKWGGNEQFF. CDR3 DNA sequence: TGTGCCAGCAGTAAGTGGGGGGGCAATGAGCAGTTCTTC.

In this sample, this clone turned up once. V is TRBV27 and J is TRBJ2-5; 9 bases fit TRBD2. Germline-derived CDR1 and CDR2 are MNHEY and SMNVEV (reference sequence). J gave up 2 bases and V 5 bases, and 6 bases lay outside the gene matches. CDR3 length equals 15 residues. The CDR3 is CASSRGGLAQETQYF. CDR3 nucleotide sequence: TGTGCCAGCAGTCGGGGAGGACTAGCGCAAGAGACCCAGTACTTC.

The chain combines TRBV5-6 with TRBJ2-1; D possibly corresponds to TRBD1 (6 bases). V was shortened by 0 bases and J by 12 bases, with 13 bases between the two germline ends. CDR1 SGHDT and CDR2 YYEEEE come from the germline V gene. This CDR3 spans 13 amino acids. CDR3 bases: TGTGCCAGCAGCTTGGAGGGACATGGCGGGCAGTTCTTC. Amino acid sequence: CASSLEGHGGQFF.